The text below deals with one T cell receptor beta chain. Repertoires were generated with immunoSEQ multiplex PCR, while TCRdb's copy carries only in-frame clones and drops some. The table lists approximately 180,000 clones, more than 70% of them singletons. The data originate from a study of blood T cell repertoires in COVID-19. Looking at the study overall: PBMCs, B-cell-depleted T cells, or T cells were the source of the cDNA or gDNA that made up the material.

The study recruited people aged roughly 18 to 89 years across approximately 25 US areas. The V end was cut by 2 bases, the J end by 6 bases, with 11 bases between. Germline CDR1 reads SNHLY; CDR2 reads FYNNEI. This CDR3 region has 14 residues. V usage is TRBV2 and J usage is TRBJ2-1, with D hard to call. Material: PBMCs or T cells enriched from blood (not recorded which). The sequence derives from a man in his forties who had recovered from COVID-19. CDR3 bases: TGTGCCAGCAGTGAAAGACACGACCTCAATGAGCAGTTCTTC. This codes for CASSERHDLNEQFF.